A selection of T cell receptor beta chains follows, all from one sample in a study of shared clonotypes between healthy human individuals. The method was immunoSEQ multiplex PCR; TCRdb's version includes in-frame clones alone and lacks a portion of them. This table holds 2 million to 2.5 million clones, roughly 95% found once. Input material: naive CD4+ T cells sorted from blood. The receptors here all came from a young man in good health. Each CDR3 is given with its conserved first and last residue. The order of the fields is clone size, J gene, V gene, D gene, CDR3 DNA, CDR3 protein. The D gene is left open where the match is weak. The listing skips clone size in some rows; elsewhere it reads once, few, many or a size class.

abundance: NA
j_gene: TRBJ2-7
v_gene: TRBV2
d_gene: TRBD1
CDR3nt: TGTGCCAGCAGTAGCGACAGGGGGCCCTACGAGCAGTACTTC
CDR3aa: CASSSDRGPYEQYF

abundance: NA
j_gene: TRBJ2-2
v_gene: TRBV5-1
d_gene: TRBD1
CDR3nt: TGCGCCAGCAGCTCCCGGGACAGGGAAACCGGGGAGCTGTTTTTT
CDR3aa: CASSSRDRETGELFF

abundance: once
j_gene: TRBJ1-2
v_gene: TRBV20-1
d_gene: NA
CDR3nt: TGCAGTGCTAGAGGCTATGGCTACACCTTC
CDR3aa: CSARGYGYTF

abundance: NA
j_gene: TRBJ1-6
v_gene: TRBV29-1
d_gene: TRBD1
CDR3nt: TGCAGCGTTGAGGAGGGACAGGGGGGTTCACCCCTCCACTTT
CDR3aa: CSVEEGQGGSPLHF

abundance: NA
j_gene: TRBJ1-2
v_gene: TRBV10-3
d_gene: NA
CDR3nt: TGTGCCATCAGTGAGTACGGCGACTATGGCTACACCTTC
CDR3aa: CAISEYGDYGYTF

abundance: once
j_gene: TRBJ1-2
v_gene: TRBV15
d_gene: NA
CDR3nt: TGTGCCACCAGCAGCCCCCAAACAGGGATTGGAAAGGGCTACACCTTC
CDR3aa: CATSSPQTGIGKGYTF

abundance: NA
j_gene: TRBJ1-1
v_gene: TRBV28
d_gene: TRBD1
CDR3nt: TGTGCCAGCAGCGACAGGGGAGAAGCTTTCTTT
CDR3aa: CASSDRGEAFF

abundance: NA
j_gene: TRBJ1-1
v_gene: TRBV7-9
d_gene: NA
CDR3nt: TGTGCCAGCAGCTCGGGACTGACGAACACTGAAGCTTTCTTT
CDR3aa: CASSSGLTNTEAFF

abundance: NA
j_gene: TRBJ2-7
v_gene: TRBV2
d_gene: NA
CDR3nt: TGTGCCAGCGGGTCGGTAGCCTTCCCGATCTCCTACGAGCAGTACTTC
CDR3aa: CASGSVAFPISYEQYF

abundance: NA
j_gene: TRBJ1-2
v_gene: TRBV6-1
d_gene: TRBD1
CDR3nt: TGTGCCAGCAGTGAGCAGGGGGCGGGAGGCTACACCTTC
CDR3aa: CASSEQGAGGYTF

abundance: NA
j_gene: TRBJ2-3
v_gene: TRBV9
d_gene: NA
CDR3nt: TGTGCCAGCAGCGTAGGTAATTCGGGAGAACCAGATACGCAGTATTTT
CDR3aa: CASSVGNSGEPDTQYF

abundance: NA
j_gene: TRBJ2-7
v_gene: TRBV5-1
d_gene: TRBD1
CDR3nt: TGCGCCAGCAGCGAACTACAGGGGCCCTACGAGCAGTACTTC
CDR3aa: CASSELQGPYEQYF

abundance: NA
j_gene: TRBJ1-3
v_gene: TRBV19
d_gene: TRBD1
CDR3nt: TGTGCCAGTATCACGACAGGGACAAGCTCTGGAAACACCATATATTTT
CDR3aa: CASITTGTSSGNTIYF

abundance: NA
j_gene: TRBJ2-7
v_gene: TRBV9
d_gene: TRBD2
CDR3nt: TGTGCCAGCAGCGCCGGGACTAGCGGGACCTACGAGCAGTACTTC
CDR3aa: CASSAGTSGTYEQYF

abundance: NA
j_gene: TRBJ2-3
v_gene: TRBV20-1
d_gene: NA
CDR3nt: TGCAGTGCTAGAGCAATCGATACGCAGTATTTT
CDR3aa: CSARAIDTQYF

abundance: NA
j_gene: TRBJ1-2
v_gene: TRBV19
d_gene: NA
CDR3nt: TGTGCCAGTAGTACCCAAATCGACAGTAAAGGCTACACCTTC
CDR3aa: CASSTQIDSKGYTF

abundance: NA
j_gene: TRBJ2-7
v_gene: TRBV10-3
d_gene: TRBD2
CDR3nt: TGTGCCATCAGTGATGCATTCGTTCGGCGGGAGAGCTCCTACGAGCAGTACTTC
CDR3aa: CAISDAFVRRESSYEQYF